A selection of T cell receptor beta chains follows, all from one sample in a study of graft-versus-host responses after intestinal transplantation. Libraries were prepared by immunoSEQ multiplex PCR; TCRdb keeps only in-frame clonotypes and omits some of them. In the table there are about 15,000 clones, around three fifths of which are singletons. Material: ileum tissue, obtained 524 days after transplant. These receptors were obtained from a human patient who received an intestinal transplant, so some T cells may come from the graft donor. CDR3s include the opening cysteine and the closing phenylalanine or tryptophan. The D gene is left open where the match is weak. The listing skips clone size in some rows; elsewhere it reads once, few, many or a size class.

TRBV2	TRBD1	TRBJ1-2	NA	CASTVTGRGYGYTF	TGTGCCAGCACCGTGACAGGGAGAGGATATGGCTACACCTTC
TRBV25-1	TRBD1	TRBJ1-1	NA	CASSASDRVGTEAFF	TGTGCCAGCAGTGCGTCGGACAGGGTTGGGACTGAAGCTTTCTTT
TRBV2	TRBD1	TRBJ2-7	NA	CASSGRTGLNEQYF	TGTGCCAGCAGTGGTCGGACAGGGCTGAACGAGCAGTACTTC
TRBV7-9	NA	TRBJ1-2	NA	CASSLRFEAPGDYGYTF	TGTGCCAGCAGCTTACGGTTCGAGGCGCCGGGGGACTATGGCTACACCTTC
TRBV7-9	TRBD1	TRBJ2-2	NA	CATAGTGATGELFF	TGTGCCACCGCCGGGACAGGGGCCACCGGGGAGCTGTTTTTT
TRBV28	NA	TRBJ2-7	NA	CASSLSGPAYEQYF	TGTGCCAGCAGTTTATCAGGCCCGGCCTACGAGCAGTACTTC
TRBV2	TRBD1	TRBJ2-7	once	CASSRTGGSYEQYF	TGTGCCAGCAGTCGGACAGGGGGCTCATACGAGCAGTACTTC
TRBV10-1	NA	TRBJ2-3	NA	CASSAGLAGTQYF	TGCGCCAGCAGTGCTGGCCTCGCAGGCACGCAGTATTTT
TRBV20-1	NA	TRBJ2-5	NA	CSALRGETQYF	TGCAGTGCCTTAAGAGGGGAGACCCAGTACTTC
TRBV6-6	NA	TRBJ2-7	NA	CASSYEGSYEQYF	TGTGCCAGCAGTTACGAGGGCTCCTACGAGCAGTACTTC
TRBV29-1	TRBD2	TRBJ2-1	NA	CSGASGLNNEQFF	TGCAGCGGGGCTAGCGGACTCAACAATGAGCAGTTCTTC
TRBV11-3	TRBD2	TRBJ2-1	NA	CASSLDSLGARGGQNNEQFF	TGTGCCAGCAGCTTAGACTCGTTAGGGGCGCGGGGGGGCCAGAACAATGAGCAGTTCTTC
TRBV5-1	NA	TRBJ1-2	NA	CASGFDSYGYTF	TGCGCCAGCGGATTCGACAGCTATGGCTACACCTTC
TRBV7-2	TRBD1	TRBJ2-7	NA	CASSPAPGQTYEQYF	TGTGCCAGCAGCCCAGCTCCGGGACAGACCTACGAGCAGTACTTC
TRBV6-6	NA	TRBJ2-2	NA	CASSRQVSNTGELFF	TGTGCCAGCAGTAGACAGGTTTCGAACACCGGGGAGCTGTTTTTT
TRBV10-3	NA	TRBJ2-3	NA	CAIGGTDTQYF	TGTGCCATCGGGGGGACAGATACGCAGTATTTT
TRBV7-4	TRBD2	TRBJ2-5	NA	CASSLRTSGGNSYDWEQYF	TGTGCCAGCAGCCTTCGGACTAGCGGGGGGAACTCCTACGACTGGGAGCAGTACTTC
TRBV6-6	NA	TRBJ2-7	few	CASRDWTAGLSYEQYF	TGTGCCAGCAGAGATTGGACAGCTGGACTCTCCTACGAGCAGTACTTC
TRBV4-3	NA	TRBJ1-6	NA	CASSQDDTAASPLHF	TGCGCCAGCAGCCAAGATGACACAGCGGCTTCGCCTCTCCACTTT
TRBV6-1	NA	TRBJ1-1	NA	CASSELSGRGSTEAFF	TGTGCCAGCAGTGAGCTCTCGGGCAGGGGTTCCACTGAAGCTTTCTTT
TRBV25-1	TRBD1	TRBJ1-4	once	CASSQGQPNEKLFF	TGTGCCAGCAGCCAGGGACAGCCTAATGAAAAACTGTTTTTT
TRBV6-5	NA	TRBJ2-2	few	CASSFGLYTGELFF	TGTGCCAGCAGTTTTGGACTGTACACCGGGGAGCTGTTTTTT